The sequence of this T cell receptor (beta chain) was determined in a study of blood T cell repertoires in COVID-19. Study-level information: Acute and convalescent COVID-19 specimens originated in the United States, Italy and Spain. From T cells, B-cell-depleted T cells, or PBMCs came the material, which was cDNA or gDNA.

Clones were sequenced by immunoSEQ multiplex PCR, and TCRdb holds only the in-frame ones, with some missing. The sample has more than 85,000 clones; nearly 90% are singletons. The CDR3 runs 14 residues. Germline assignment: CDR1 LGHNA and CDR2 YSLEER. Between the trimmed V and J ends, which lost 1 base and 7 bases, there was a span of 11 bases. The J gene is TRBJ1-5, the V gene TRBV4-3; the D gene is possibly TRBD1 (6 bases). Sequenced: peripheral blood. The clonotype comes from a human donor in a cohort sampled during active COVID-19. The CDR3: CASSQARGGQPQHF. The CDR3 DNA follows: TGCGCCAGCAGCCAAGCCAGGGGTGGCCAGCCCCAGCATTTT.